This TCR beta chain was obtained from a study of early T cells in non-severe SARS-CoV-2 infection. Background on the study: Bulk RNA taken from unsorted whole blood was sequenced, leaving chains unpaired.

V shed 4 bases and J shed 8 bases, with 8 bases lying between them. This CDR3 has 12 amino acids. Individually, cDNA molecules had unique molecular identifiers attached to them. TCRdb re-called the 5' RACE reads with MiXCR, one entry per CDR3 protein. The table lists roughly 81,000 distinct CDR3 sequences, 6% to 7% of them singletons, with 7.8% in the top ten. Findings of the study overall: Anti-spike CD8 responses were favored by VDJdb matching, which missed private and CD4 specificities.

The table lists this clonotype with a few counts. The antigen is not known. The chain joins TRBV12-3 or TRBV12-4 to TRBJ1-4; D is ambiguous. The source material was whole blood. The sequence was obtained from an adult who was a healthcare worker with PCR-confirmed SARS-CoV-2 infection or an uninfected control (not recorded which). CDR3 residues: CASSSVEEKLFF. CDR3 sequence (DNA): TGTGCCAGCAGTTCGGTGGAGGAAAAACTGTTTTTT.